This T cell receptor beta chain was sequenced for a study of technical replicates of blood from a few donors. The table came from immunoSEQ multiplex PCR; TCRdb's copy has only in-frame clones and leaves some out. The sample records tens of thousands of clones, 91% being singletons. This CDR3 has 13 residues. Trimming removed 6 bases from V and 2 bases from J, with 11 bases in between. Germline lookup yields CDR1 LNHDA and CDR2 SQIVND (reference sequence). The chain couples TRBV19 to TRBJ2-7; D unclear. Material for sequencing was T cells isolated from PBMCs. The TCR was taken from a human donor in good health. Some clones in this sample may be carry-over from other donors' samples. This chain's CDR3 is CASSPGLPYEQYF. The CDR3, as DNA: TGTGCCAGTAGCCCGGGTTTACCCTACGAGCAGTACTTC.